One T cell receptor beta chain is described in this entry. CDR1 SGHDN and CDR2 FVKESK come from the germline V gene. The length of the CDR3 is 14 residues. The germline V and J ends were trimmed by 3 bases and 9 bases, with 12 bases remaining between them. These data are taken from a study of blood T cell repertoires in COVID-19. As for the study in general: In each case, the material was cDNA or gDNA derived from T cells, B-cell-depleted T cells, or PBMCs.

Sequencing used immunoSEQ multiplex PCR; TCRdb keeps in-frame clones, though not all of them. The data contain over 150,000 clones, about 82% of them seen just once; the ten biggest clones take up around 6.6%. Specimen: peripheral blood. The chain employs TRBV14 and TRBJ1-6; tentatively, D is TRBD1 (6 bases). This clonotype was obtained from a man in his fifties or sixties with active or convalescent COVID-19. CDR3: CASSHRGSGSPLHF. As DNA, the CDR3 is TGTGCCAGCAGCCACAGGGGCAGCGGTTCACCCCTCCACTTT.